In its sample, the clone carrying this T cell receptor (beta chain) was seen many times. What it recognizes is unknown. In germline, CDR1 is SGHTA, CDR2 FQGNSA. V trimming: 4 bases; J trimming: 3 bases; junction bases outside the gene matches: 6. This CDR3 is built from 16 residues. These data belong to a study of T cell repertoires in cytomegalovirus infection. Study summary: Indicated by public TCR beta signatures were CMV infection and matching HLA type. Study conclusions and caveats: Identification of carriers of CMV plus the relevant HLA was performed using cumulative public TCR beta family frequency. What dominated the ex vivo response were HLA-C-restricted CMV-specific TCR beta clonotypes.

Each CDR3 protein gets one entry after TCRdb re-called the reads with MiXCR. The repertoire includes approximately 700,000 distinct CDR3 sequences, 35% to 40% of them detected once, and around 2.8% sits in the top ten. The receptor was isolated from a human donor in good health (CMV status not recorded). Some clones in this sample may be carry-over from other donors' samples. V and J are TRBV7-2 and TRBJ2-1; 10 positions match TRBD2. Sequenced: PBMCs. The CDR3 bases are TGTGCCAGCAGCTCTCGGACTAGCGGCCACTACAATGAGCAGTTCTTC. It translates to CASSSRTSGHYNEQFF.